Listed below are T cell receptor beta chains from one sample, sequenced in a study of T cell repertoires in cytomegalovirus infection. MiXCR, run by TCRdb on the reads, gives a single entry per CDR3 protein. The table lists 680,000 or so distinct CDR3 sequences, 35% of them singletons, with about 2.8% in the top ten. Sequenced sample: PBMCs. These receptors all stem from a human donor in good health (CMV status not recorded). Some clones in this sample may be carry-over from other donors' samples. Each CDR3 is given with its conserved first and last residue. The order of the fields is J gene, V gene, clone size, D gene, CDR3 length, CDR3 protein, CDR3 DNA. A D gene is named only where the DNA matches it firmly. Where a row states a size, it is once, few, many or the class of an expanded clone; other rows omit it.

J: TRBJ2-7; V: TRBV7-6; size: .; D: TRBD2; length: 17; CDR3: CASSLVPSGGPSYEQYF; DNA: TGTGCCAGCAGCTTAGTACCGAGCGGGGGCCCTTCCTACGAGCAGTACTTC
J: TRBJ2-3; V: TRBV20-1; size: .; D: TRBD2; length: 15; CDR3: CSAAIAGGSTDTQYF; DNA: TGCAGTGCCGCCATAGCGGGGGGTAGCACAGATACGCAGTATTTT
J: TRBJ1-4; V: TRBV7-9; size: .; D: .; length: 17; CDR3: CASSSYGLGTLEEKLFF; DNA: TGTGCCAGCAGCTCCTATGGGCTAGGGACCCTGGAGGAAAAACTGTTTTTT
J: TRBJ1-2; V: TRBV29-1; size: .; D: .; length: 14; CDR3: CSVDKPGADYGYTF; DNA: TGCAGCGTTGATAAACCGGGGGCAGACTATGGCTACACCTTC
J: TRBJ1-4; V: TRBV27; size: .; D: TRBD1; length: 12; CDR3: CASSATGGSLFF; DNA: TGTGCCAGCAGTGCGACAGGGGGGTCCCTGTTTTTT
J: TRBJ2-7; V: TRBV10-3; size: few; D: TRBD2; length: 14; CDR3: CAISGLAGVYEQYF; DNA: TGTGCCATCAGTGGTCTAGCGGGAGTCTACGAGCAGTACTTC
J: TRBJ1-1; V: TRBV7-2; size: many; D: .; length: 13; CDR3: CASSYRANTEAFF; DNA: TGTGCCAGCAGCTACAGGGCTAACACTGAAGCTTTCTTT
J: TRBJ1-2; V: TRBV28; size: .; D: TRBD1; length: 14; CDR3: CASSFGDRRYGYTF; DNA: TGTGCCAGCAGTTTTGGGGACAGGAGATATGGCTACACCTTC
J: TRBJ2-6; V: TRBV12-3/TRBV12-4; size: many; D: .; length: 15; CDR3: CASRGVPSGANVLTF; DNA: TGTGCCAGCAGGGGGGTTCCCTCTGGGGCCAACGTCCTGACTTTC
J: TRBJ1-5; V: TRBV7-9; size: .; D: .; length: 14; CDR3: CASSLGGTGTPQHF; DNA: TGTGCCAGCAGCTTAGGGGGGACGGGGACGCCCCAGCATTTT
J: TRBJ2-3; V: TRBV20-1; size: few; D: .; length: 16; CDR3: CSAAPGLDTSTDTQYF; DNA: TGCAGTGCTGCTCCCGGACTTGATACTAGCACAGATACGCAGTATTTT
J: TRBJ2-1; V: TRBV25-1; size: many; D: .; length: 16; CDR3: CASSDEHESSYNEQFF; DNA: TGTGCCAGCAGTGACGAACACGAGAGCTCCTACAATGAGCAGTTCTTC
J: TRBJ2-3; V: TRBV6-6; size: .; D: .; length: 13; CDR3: CASSYLITDTQYF; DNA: TGTGCCAGCAGTTACCTTATCACAGATACGCAGTATTTT
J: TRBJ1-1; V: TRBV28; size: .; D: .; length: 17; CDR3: CASSIALGGVGNTEAFF; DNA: TGTGCCAGCAGTATAGCCCTCGGGGGAGTCGGCAACACTGAAGCTTTCTTT
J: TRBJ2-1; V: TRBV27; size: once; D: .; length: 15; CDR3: CASSATPEGYNEQFF; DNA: TGTGCCAGCAGTGCCACCCCCGAGGGATACAATGAGCAGTTCTTC
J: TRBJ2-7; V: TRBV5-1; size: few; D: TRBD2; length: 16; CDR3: CASSLFETSGSYEQYF; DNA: TGCGCCAGCAGCTTATTCGAGACTAGCGGTTCCTACGAGCAGTACTTC
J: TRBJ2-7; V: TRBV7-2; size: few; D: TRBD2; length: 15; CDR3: CASRETSGGSYEQYF; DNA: TGTGCCAGCAGGGAGACTAGCGGGGGCTCCTACGAGCAGTACTTC
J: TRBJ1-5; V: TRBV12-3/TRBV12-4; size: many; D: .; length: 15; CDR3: CASRGRAEINQPQHF; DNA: TGTGCCAGCAGAGGACGGGCGGAGATCAATCAGCCCCAGCATTTT
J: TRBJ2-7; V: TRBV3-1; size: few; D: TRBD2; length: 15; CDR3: CASSHLTSGTYEQYF; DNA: TGTGCCAGCAGCCACCTGACTAGCGGAACCTACGAGCAGTACTTC
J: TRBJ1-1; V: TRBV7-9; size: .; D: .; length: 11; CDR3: CASNANTEAFF; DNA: TGTGCCAGCAACGCGAACACTGAAGCTTTCTTT
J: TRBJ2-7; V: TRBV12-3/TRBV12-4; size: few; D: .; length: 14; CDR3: CASSPDGPTYEQYF; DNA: TGTGCCAGCAGTCCGGATGGGCCGACCTACGAGCAGTACTTC
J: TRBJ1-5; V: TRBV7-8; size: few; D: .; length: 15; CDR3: CASSQTGTSNQPQHF; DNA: TGTGCCAGCAGCCAAACAGGGACCAGCAATCAGCCCCAGCATTTT
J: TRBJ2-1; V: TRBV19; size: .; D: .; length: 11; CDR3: CASNLGNEQFF; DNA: TGTGCCAGTAATCTGGGGAATGAGCAGTTCTTC
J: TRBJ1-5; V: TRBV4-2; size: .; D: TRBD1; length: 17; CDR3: CASSQDTRGFGNQPQHF; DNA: TGTGCCAGCAGCCAAGATACCAGGGGGTTCGGCAATCAGCCCCAGCATTTT
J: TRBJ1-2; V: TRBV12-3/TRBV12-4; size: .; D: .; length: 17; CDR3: CASSFSGGTLGDYGYTF; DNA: TGTGCCAGCAGTTTCTCAGGAGGGACCTTGGGGGACTATGGCTACACCTTC
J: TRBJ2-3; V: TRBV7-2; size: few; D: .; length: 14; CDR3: CASSPGGRTDTQYF; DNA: TGTGCCAGCAGCCCGGGGGGCCGAACAGATACGCAGTATTTT
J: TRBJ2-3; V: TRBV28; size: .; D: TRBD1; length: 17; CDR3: CASSLFAGTGTTDTQYF; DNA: TGTGCCAGCAGTTTATTTGCAGGGACAGGGACAACAGATACGCAGTATTTT
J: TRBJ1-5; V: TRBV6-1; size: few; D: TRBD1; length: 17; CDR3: CASSETAGGYSNQPQHF; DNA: TGTGCCAGCAGTGAAACGGCAGGGGGGTATAGCAATCAGCCCCAGCATTTT
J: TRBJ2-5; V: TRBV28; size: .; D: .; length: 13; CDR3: CASRRADRETQYF; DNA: TGTGCCAGCAGAAGGGCCGATAGAGAGACCCAGTACTTC
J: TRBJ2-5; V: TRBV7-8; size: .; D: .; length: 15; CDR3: CASSFAGYRVETQYF; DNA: TGTGCCAGCAGCTTTGCGGGGTACCGTGTAGAGACCCAGTACTTC
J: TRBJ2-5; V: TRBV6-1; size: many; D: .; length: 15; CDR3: CASSESTVGQETQYF; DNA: TGTGCCAGCAGTGAATCTACGGTGGGCCAAGAGACCCAGTACTTC
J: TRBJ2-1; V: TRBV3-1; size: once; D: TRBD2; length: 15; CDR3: CASSQARSGRDEQFF; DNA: TGTGCCAGCAGCCAGGCACGTAGCGGGAGGGATGAGCAGTTCTTC
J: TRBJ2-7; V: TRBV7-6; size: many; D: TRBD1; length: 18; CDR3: CASSPPYGTRDSLPEQYF; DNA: TGTGCCAGCAGCCCTCCGTACGGGACCCGGGACAGTTTACCCGAGCAGTACTTC
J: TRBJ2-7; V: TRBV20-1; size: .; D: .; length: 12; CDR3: CSATDKKTEQYF; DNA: TGCAGTGCTACCGACAAGAAAACCGAGCAGTACTTC
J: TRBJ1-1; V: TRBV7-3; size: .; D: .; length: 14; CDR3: CASSLSPGEGEAFF; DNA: TGTGCCAGCAGCTTAAGCCCCGGGGAGGGTGAAGCTTTCTTT
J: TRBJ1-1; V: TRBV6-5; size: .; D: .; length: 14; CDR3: CASSYSRGWTEAFF; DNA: TGTGCCAGCAGTTACTCTCGGGGATGGACTGAAGCTTTCTTT
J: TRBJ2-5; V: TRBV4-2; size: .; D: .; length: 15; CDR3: CASSQETPYQETQYF; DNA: TGTGCCAGCAGCCAAGAAACCCCGTACCAAGAGACCCAGTACTTC
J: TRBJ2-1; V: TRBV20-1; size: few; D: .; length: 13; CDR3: CSTGGPSYNEQFF; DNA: TGCAGCACCGGTGGACCATCCTACAATGAGCAGTTCTTC
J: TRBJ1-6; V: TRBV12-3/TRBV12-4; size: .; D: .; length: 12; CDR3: CASSILNAPLHF; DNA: TGTGCCAGCAGTATCCTTAATGCACCCCTCCACTTT
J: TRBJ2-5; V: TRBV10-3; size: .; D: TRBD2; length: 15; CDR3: CAIRTGTSGQETQYF; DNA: TGTGCCATCAGAACCGGGACTAGCGGCCAAGAGACCCAGTACTTC
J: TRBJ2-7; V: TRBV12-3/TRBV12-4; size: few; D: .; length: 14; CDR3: CASSLLPQVHEQYF; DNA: TGTGCCAGCAGTTTACTCCCCCAGGTTCACGAGCAGTACTTC
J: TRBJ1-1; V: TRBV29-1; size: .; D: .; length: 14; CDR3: CSVIKNFADTEAFF; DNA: TGCAGCGTTATAAAAAACTTTGCGGACACTGAAGCTTTCTTT
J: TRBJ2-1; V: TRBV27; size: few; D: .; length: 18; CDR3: CASSLKPSGGSSYNEQFF; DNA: TGTGCCAGCAGTTTAAAGCCTTCGGGTGGGAGCTCCTACAATGAGCAGTTCTTC
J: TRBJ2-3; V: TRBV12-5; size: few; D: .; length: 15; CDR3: CASGLVSGNTDTQYF; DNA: TGTGCTAGTGGTTTGGTTAGCGGTAACACAGATACGCAGTATTTT
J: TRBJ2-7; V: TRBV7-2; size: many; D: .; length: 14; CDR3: CASSRRQSSYEQYF; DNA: TGTGCCAGCAGCAGACGGCAGAGCTCCTACGAGCAGTACTTC
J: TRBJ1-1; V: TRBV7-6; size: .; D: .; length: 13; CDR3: CASSLGRQTEAFF; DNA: TGTGCCAGCAGCTTAGGGAGGCAGACTGAAGCTTTCTTT
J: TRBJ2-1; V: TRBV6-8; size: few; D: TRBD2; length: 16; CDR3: CASSSPPSGKVNEQFF; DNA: TGTGCCAGCAGTTCTCCCCCTAGCGGGAAGGTAAATGAGCAGTTCTTC
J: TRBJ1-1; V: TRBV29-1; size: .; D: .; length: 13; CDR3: CSGQQLRDTEAFF; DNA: TGCAGCGGCCAGCAACTGAGGGACACTGAAGCTTTCTTT
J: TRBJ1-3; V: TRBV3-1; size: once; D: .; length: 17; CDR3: CASSRPTVASGLNTIYF; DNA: TGTGCCAGCAGCCGTCCGACAGTGGCAAGCGGCTTAAACACCATATATTTT
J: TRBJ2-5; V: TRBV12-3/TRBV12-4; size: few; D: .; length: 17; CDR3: CASSTGPSKGLAETQYF; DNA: TGTGCCAGCAGTACGGGACCGTCCAAGGGGCTAGCGGAGACCCAGTACTTC
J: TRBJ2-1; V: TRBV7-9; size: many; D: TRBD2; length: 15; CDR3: CASSYPGLASGEQFF; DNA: TGTGCCAGCAGCTACCCGGGACTAGCGTCGGGTGAGCAGTTCTTC
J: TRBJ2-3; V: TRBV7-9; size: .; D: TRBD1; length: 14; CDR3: CACRSGQGRDTQYF; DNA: TGTGCCTGCAGATCGGGACAGGGCAGAGATACGCAGTATTTT
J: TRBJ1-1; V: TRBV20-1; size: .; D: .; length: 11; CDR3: CSAPDDIEAFF; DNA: TGCAGTGCTCCTGATGATATTGAAGCTTTCTTT